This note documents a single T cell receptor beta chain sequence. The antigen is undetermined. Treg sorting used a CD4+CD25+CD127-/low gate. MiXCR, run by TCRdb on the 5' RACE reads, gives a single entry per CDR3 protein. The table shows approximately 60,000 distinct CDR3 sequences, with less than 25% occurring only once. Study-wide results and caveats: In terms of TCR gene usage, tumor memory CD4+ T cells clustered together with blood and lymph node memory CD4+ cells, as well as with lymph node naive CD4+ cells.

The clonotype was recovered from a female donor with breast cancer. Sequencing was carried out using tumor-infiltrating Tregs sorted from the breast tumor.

CDR3 loop: CASSPDPALTANEKLFF. In nucleotides, the CDR3 is TGTGCCAGCAGTCCCGATCCCGCCCTTACAGCTAATGAAAAACTGTTTTTT. The chain is built from TRBV6-5 and TRBJ1-4; D unresolved. Between the trimmed V and J ends, which lost 5 bases and 3 bases, there was a span of 19 bases. Germline CDR1 MNHEY, CDR2 SVGAGI. This CDR3 is 17 amino acids long.